Included here is one T cell receptor beta chain sequence, with context. In the source study's methods: Amplifying reference gene primers gave estimates of nucleated cell counts. Here immunoSEQ multiplex PCR was the method, and the copy in TCRdb shows in-frame clones only, minus some. Clone size and V and J calls were adopted from that table, with D and trimming inferred from the DNA. The top ten clones hold 6% to 8.5% of a sample with 100,000 to 150,000 clones, 88% of them seen once. These data are taken from a study of blood T cell repertoires in COVID-19. Study background: The United States, Italy and Spain were the sources of the acute and convalescent COVID-19 samples. Sample material is recorded as cDNA or gDNA derived from T cells, B-cell-depleted T cells, or PBMCs.

The CDR3 totals 13 residues. The ends lost 5 bases at V and 5 bases at J; junction bases unmatched: 4. CDR1 and CDR2 from the germline V gene are SEHNR and FQNEAQ (reference sequence). The V gene is TRBV7-9, the J gene TRBJ2-7; 9 bases fit TRBD1. The TCR was taken from a man over 45 with acute or convalescent COVID-19. The sequencing input was peripheral blood. The CDR3: CASSPGQGNEQYF. The CDR3 DNA reads as TGTGCCAGCAGCCCGGGACAGGGAAACGAGCAGTACTTC.